Listed below are T cell receptor beta chains from one sample, sequenced in a study of shared clonotypes between healthy human individuals. Profiled with immunoSEQ multiplex PCR; TCRdb holds only in-frame clones, not every one. The sample records 650,000 to 800,000 clones, about 90% being singletons. Sequencing input: naive CD8+ T cells sorted from blood. These TCRs come from a young man in good health. Each CDR3 is given with its conserved first and last residue. A D gene is named only where the DNA matches it firmly. Rows give clone size only sometimes, using once, few, many, or a class for an expanded clone.

J gene: TRBJ2-1
V gene: TRBV30
D gene: NA
clone size: NA
CDR3 DNA: TGTGCCTGGACGGAGGCCGGGACCCCCGGCGATGAGCAGTTCTTC
CDR3 protein: CAWTEAGTPGDEQFF

J gene: TRBJ2-1
V gene: TRBV7-8
D gene: NA
clone size: NA
CDR3 DNA: TGTGCCAGCAGCGCTACGGTCAGGACTAAATACAATGAGCAGTTCTTC
CDR3 protein: CASSATVRTKYNEQFF

J gene: TRBJ2-7
V gene: TRBV10-3
D gene: TRBD1
clone size: NA
CDR3 DNA: TGTGCCATCAGGCTGGGGACAGGGAACTCCTACGAGCAGTACTTC
CDR3 protein: CAIRLGTGNSYEQYF

J gene: TRBJ2-7
V gene: TRBV28
D gene: TRBD2
clone size: once
CDR3 DNA: TGTGCCAGCAGTTTAATAGCGGGGGAGCAGTACTTC
CDR3 protein: CASSLIAGEQYF

J gene: TRBJ2-6
V gene: TRBV5-1
D gene: NA
clone size: many
CDR3 DNA: TGCGCCAGCAGCTTGGAGGACACGAACGTCCTGACTTTC
CDR3 protein: CASSLEDTNVLTF

J gene: TRBJ2-3
V gene: TRBV7-9
D gene: NA
clone size: NA
CDR3 DNA: TGTGCCAGCAGCGTCGTCGAGACAGATACGCAGTATTTT
CDR3 protein: CASSVVETDTQYF

J gene: TRBJ1-5
V gene: TRBV27
D gene: TRBD1
clone size: NA
CDR3 DNA: TGTGCCAGCAGCCCGGACAGGGGGCCCATCTATAGCAATCAGCCCCAGCATTTT
CDR3 protein: CASSPDRGPIYSNQPQHF

J gene: TRBJ2-1
V gene: TRBV29-1
D gene: TRBD2
clone size: few
CDR3 DNA: TGCAGCCCTTGGAACCAGCGGGGAAACAATGAGCAGTTCTTC
CDR3 protein: CSPWNQRGNNEQFF

J gene: TRBJ1-2
V gene: TRBV2
D gene: NA
clone size: NA
CDR3 DNA: TGTGCCAGCAGTGGGGCCGGGACAAGGACCGGCTACACCTTC
CDR3 protein: CASSGAGTRTGYTF

J gene: TRBJ2-6
V gene: TRBV27
D gene: NA
clone size: NA
CDR3 DNA: TGTGCCAGCAGCAGAGGAGGGTACGGGGCCAACGTCCTGACTTTC
CDR3 protein: CASSRGGYGANVLTF

J gene: TRBJ2-2
V gene: TRBV9
D gene: TRBD2
clone size: NA
CDR3 DNA: TGTGCCAGCAGCGTCCTAGCGGGAGGGGACACCGGGGAGCTGTTTTTT
CDR3 protein: CASSVLAGGDTGELFF

J gene: TRBJ2-5
V gene: TRBV5-1
D gene: TRBD1
clone size: NA
CDR3 DNA: TGCGCCAGCAGCTTGGGTTGGGACAGGATCCAAGAGACCCAGTACTTC
CDR3 protein: CASSLGWDRIQETQYF

J gene: TRBJ2-1
V gene: TRBV11-2
D gene: TRBD2
clone size: NA
CDR3 DNA: TGTGCCAGCAGCCCCGGGGGGACGTTGGGAGAGGGTGAGCAGTTCTTC
CDR3 protein: CASSPGGTLGEGEQFF

J gene: TRBJ2-5
V gene: TRBV7-8
D gene: NA
clone size: NA
CDR3 DNA: TGTGCCAGCAGGTCTCGGGGCTGGCAAGAGACCCAGTACTTC
CDR3 protein: CASRSRGWQETQYF

J gene: TRBJ2-1
V gene: TRBV11-2
D gene: NA
clone size: NA
CDR3 DNA: TGTGCCAGCAGCCTATACTTGGGCTCCTACAATGAGCAGTTCTTC
CDR3 protein: CASSLYLGSYNEQFF

J gene: TRBJ2-3
V gene: TRBV5-6
D gene: TRBD2
clone size: many
CDR3 DNA: TGTGCCAGCAGCCTGACTAGCTCCACAGATACGCAGTATTTT
CDR3 protein: CASSLTSSTDTQYF

J gene: TRBJ1-1
V gene: TRBV19
D gene: TRBD1
clone size: NA
CDR3 DNA: TGTGCCAGTAGTGGAAACCGGGACAGGGATCTCACTGAAGCTTTCTTT
CDR3 protein: CASSGNRDRDLTEAFF

J gene: TRBJ2-5
V gene: TRBV7-2
D gene: TRBD2
clone size: NA
CDR3 DNA: TGTGCCAGCAGCTTAGTTATGGGACTAGCGACCCAAGAGACCCAGTACTTC
CDR3 protein: CASSLVMGLATQETQYF